This T cell receptor (beta chain) was sequenced in a study of blood T cells in healthy people across ages. This clonotype has a single count. Its specificity is unknown. General study findings and limits: A greater number of naive CD4+ cells and higher diversity distinguished long-lived donors from aged donors.

Alongside a J-beta primer mix, a sample-barcoded 5' primer served in a second PCR lasting 7 to 11 cycles. A 12-random-nucleotide template-switch adaptor tagged each cDNA molecule. All samples yielded 3 million or more CDR3-containing paired-end reads. Using its own MiXCR run on the 5' RACE reads, TCRdb lists one record per CDR3 protein. The table shows around 940,000 distinct CDR3 sequences, with roughly half occurring only once. A minimum of 5.5 micrograms of total RNA was extracted per sample. V lost 6 bases to trimming and J lost 1 base; unmatched junction nucleotides: 11. The CDR3 sequence is 17 residues long. Germline CDR1 and CDR2: MNHNS and SASEGT.

Sequenced: blood. The receptor was derived from a woman aged 55-69 years in good health. This chain joins TRBV6-1 and TRBJ2-5; 10 bases are shared with TRBD2. CDR3 bases: TGTGCCAGCAGGACAGGACTAGCGGAAAAACTCCAAGAGACCCAGTACTTC. Its protein is CASRTGLAEKLQETQYF.